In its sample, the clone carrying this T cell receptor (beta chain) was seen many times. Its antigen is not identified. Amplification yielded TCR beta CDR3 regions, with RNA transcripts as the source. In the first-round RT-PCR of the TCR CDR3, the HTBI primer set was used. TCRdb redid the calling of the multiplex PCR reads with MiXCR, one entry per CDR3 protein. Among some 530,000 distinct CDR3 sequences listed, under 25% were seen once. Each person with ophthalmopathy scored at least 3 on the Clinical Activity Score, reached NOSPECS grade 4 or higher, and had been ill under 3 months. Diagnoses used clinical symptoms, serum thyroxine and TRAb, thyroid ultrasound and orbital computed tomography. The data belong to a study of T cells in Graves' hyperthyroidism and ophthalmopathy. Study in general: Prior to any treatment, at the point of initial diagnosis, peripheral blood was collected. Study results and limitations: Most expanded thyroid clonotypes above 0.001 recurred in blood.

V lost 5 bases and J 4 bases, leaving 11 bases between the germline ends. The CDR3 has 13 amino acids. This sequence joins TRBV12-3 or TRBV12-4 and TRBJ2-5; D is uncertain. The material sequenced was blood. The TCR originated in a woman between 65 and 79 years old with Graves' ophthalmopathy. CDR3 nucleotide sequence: TGTGCCAGCAGTCTCCACACTCCAGAGACCCAGTACTTC. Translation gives CASSLHTPETQYF.